This T cell receptor (beta chain) comes out of a study of T cells after posttransplantation cyclophosphamide. Here immunoSEQ multiplex PCR was the method, and the copy in TCRdb shows in-frame clones only, minus some. This sample carries under 7,000 clones, none of them present only once. Cyclophosphamide on days +3 and +4 followed busulfan-fludarabine conditioning and a marrow graft. This CDR3 region has 15 residues. This clone has ten or more counts. The chain carries TRBV12-1 and TRBJ1-2; TRBD1, the table's D call, was not compared with the DNA. TRBV12-1 constitutes a pseudogene. The source material was PBMCs, sampled after an allogeneic stem cell transplant with post-transplant cyclophosphamide. The clonotype originates from a male patient aged 30 to 40 who received an allogeneic stem cell transplant from an unrelated donor, was CMV-positive, and had acute and chronic GVHD. Some T cells may be transferred from the graft donor. Written as DNA, the CDR3 is TGTGCCAGCAGCTTCGGTGGGCTAACTAACTATGGCTACACCTTC. This codes for CASSFGGLTNYGYTF.